This T cell receptor beta chain was sequenced during a study of blood T cell repertoires in COVID-19. Per the original data handling: Reference gene primer amplification yielded estimated nucleated cell counts. Clones were read by immunoSEQ multiplex PCR, and TCRdb kept only the in-frame ones, dropping some. That table furnishes V, J and clone size, whereas the DNA furnished D and trimming. The sample includes some 460,000 clones, around nine tenths of them seen just once. CDR1 and CDR2 (germline): SNHLY, FYNNEI. The CDR3 sequence is 12 residues long. V lost 4 bases and J lost 12; bases outside the gene matches: 9.

The sequencing input was PBMCs or T cells enriched from blood (not recorded which). This TCR was sampled from a woman younger than 30 with acute COVID-19. The V call is TRBV2, the J call TRBJ2-7; TRBD1 aligns across 7 bases. CDR3 in amino acids: CASSAGTVQTYF. CDR3 DNA: TGTGCCAGCAGTGCGGGGACAGTTCAGACGTACTTC.